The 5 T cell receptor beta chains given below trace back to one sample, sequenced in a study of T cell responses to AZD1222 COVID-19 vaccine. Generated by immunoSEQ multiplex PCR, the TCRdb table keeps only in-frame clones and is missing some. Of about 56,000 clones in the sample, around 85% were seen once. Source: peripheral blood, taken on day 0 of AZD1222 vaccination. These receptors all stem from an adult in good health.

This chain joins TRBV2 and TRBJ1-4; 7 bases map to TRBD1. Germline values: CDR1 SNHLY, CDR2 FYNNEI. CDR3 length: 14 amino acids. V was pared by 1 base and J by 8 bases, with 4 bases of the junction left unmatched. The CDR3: CASSEVRDSEKLFF. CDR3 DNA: TGTGCCAGCAGTGAAGTCCGGGACAGCGAAAAACTGTTTTTT.

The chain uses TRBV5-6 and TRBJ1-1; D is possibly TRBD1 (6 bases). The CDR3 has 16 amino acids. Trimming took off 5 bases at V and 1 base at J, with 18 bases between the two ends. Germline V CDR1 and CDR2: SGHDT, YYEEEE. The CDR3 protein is CASRHGSQGRNTEAFF. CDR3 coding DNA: TGTGCCAGCAGACATGGAAGCCAGGGGCGGAACACTGAAGCTTTCTTT.

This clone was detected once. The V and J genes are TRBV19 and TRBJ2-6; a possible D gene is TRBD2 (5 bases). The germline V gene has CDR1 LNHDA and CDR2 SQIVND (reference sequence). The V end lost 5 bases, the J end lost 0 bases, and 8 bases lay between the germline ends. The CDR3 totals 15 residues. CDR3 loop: CASSPRGSGANVLTF. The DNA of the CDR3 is TGTGCCAGTAGTCCCCGGGGCTCTGGGGCCAACGTCCTGACTTTC.

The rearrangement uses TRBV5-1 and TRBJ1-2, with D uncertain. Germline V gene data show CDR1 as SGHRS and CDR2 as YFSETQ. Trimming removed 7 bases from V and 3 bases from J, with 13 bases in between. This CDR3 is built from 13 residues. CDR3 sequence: CASGILPDYGYTF. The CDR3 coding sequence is TGCGCCAGCGGAATCCTGCCAGACTATGGCTACACCTTC.

CDR3 in amino acids: CATSRDSGLDNEQFF. Here the CDR3 DNA reads TGTGCCACCAGCAGAGATTCGGGGTTGGACAATGAGCAGTTCTTC. The chain recombines TRBV15 with TRBJ2-1, with D perhaps TRBD2 (5 bases). The CDR3 loop spans 15 amino acids. V lost 0 bases and J 5 bases, leaving 11 bases between the germline ends. The germline V gene has CDR1 LNHNV and CDR2 YYDKDF (reference sequence).